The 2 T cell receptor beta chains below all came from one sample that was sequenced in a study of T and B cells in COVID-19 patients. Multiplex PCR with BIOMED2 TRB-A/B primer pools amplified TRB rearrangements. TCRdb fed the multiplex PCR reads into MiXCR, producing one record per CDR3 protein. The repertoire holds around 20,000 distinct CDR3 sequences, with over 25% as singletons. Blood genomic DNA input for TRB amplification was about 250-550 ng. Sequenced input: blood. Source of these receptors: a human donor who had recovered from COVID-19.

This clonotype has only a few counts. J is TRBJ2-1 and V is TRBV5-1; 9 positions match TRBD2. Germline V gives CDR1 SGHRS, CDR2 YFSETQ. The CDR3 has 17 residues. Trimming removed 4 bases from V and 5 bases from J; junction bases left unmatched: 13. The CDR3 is CASSTAQTSGGNNEQFF. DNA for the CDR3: TGCGCCAGCAGCACAGCCCAGACTAGCGGAGGGAACAATGAGCAGTTCTTC.

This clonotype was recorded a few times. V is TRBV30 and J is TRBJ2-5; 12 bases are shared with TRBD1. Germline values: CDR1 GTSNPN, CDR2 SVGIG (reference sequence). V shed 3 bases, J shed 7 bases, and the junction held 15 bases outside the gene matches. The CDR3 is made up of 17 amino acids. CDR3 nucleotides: TGTGCCTGGAGCCGTCCCGGGACAGGGGGCGGATTACGGACCCAGTACTTC. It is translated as CAWSRPGTGGGLRTQYF.